A single T cell receptor beta chain is shown here with its context. The sample belongs to a study of blood T cell repertoires in COVID-19. The wider study: The United States, Italy and Spain provided the acute and convalescent COVID-19 samples. T cells, B-cell-depleted T cells, or PBMCs supplied cDNA or gDNA.

This CDR3 is built from 16 residues. Germline values: CDR1 LGHNA, CDR2 YSLEER. V trimming: 1 base; J trimming: 3 bases; junction bases outside the gene matches: 4. As originally analysed: Amplification from reference gene primers served as the basis for estimated nucleated cell counts. The table came from immunoSEQ multiplex PCR; TCRdb's copy has only in-frame clones and leaves some out. Clone size and V and J calls were adopted from that table, with D and trimming inferred from the DNA. Of 72,000 or so clones detected, roughly 85% appear once; the ten largest clones hold roughly 40%. V gene TRBV4-3 combines with J gene TRBJ2-3; 10 positions agree with TRBD2. Input material: peripheral blood. This clonotype originated in a woman older than 75 with active or convalescent COVID-19. As DNA, the CDR3 is TGCGCCAGCAGCCAAGTATCGACTAGCGGGACAGATACGCAGTATTTT. Protein: CASSQVSTSGTDTQYF.